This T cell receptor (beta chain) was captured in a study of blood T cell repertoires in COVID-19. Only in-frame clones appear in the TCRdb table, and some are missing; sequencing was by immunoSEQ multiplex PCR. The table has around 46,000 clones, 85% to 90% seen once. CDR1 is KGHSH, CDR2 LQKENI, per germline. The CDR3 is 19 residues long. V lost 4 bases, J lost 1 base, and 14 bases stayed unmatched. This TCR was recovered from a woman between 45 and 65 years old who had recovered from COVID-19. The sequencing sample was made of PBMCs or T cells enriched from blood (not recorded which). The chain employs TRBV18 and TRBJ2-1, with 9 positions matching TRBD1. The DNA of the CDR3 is TGTGCCAGCTCACAGGGACAGGGAGTTTCCAGGGGTTCCTACAATGAGCAGTTCTTC. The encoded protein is CASSQGQGVSRGSYNEQFF.